The clone carrying this T cell receptor beta chain was picked up many times. These data originate in a study of early T cells in non-severe SARS-CoV-2 infection. One entry per CDR3 protein results from TCRdb running MiXCR on the 5' RACE reads. Among 55,000 to 80,000 distinct CDR3 sequences listed, around 12% were seen once. The sequence was obtained from an adult who was a healthcare worker with PCR-confirmed SARS-CoV-2 infection or an uninfected control (not recorded which). This sample comprised whole blood, obtained at baseline.

The CDR3 is CASSLAQITETNIQYF. CDR3 sequence (DNA): TGTGCCAGCAGCTTAGCGCAAATCACAGAGACGAACATTCAGTACTTC. This sequence joins TRBV7-9 and TRBJ2-4; D uncertain. Germline lookup yields CDR1 SEHNR and CDR2 FQNEAQ (reference sequence). Trimming cost V 0 bases and J 7 bases, with 16 bases left between them. The CDR3 length is 16 residues. Full variable domain (remainder filled in from reference TRBV7-9 and TRBJ2-4): DTGVSQNPRHKITKRGQNVTFRCDPISEHNRLYWYRQTLGQGPEFLTYFQNEAQLEKSRLLSDRFSAERPKGSFSTLEIQRTEQGDSAMYLCASSLAQITETNIQYFGAGTRLSVL.